This T cell receptor beta chain was profiled in a study of shared clonotypes between healthy human individuals. Findings and caveats of the study: Donor clonotype sharing was expected to depend on sequencing depth.

Original processing methods: ImmunoSEQ supplied junction-only sequences lacking quality scores, so filtering was different. Sequencing used immunoSEQ multiplex PCR; TCRdb keeps in-frame clones, though not all of them. Clone size and V and J calls were adopted from that table, with D and trimming inferred from the DNA. The data contain over a million clones, around three quarters of them singletons. V lost 3 bases and J lost 1; bases outside the gene matches: 4. From germline, CDR1 is SGDLS and CDR2 YYNGEE. The CDR3 is 15 amino acids. This clone has more than one count but fewer than ten. Its antigen is not known.

Sequencing was carried out using memory CD4+ T cells from PBMCs. Subset meaning: CD45RA-negative fraction. The receptor was derived from a man aged 18 to 35 in good health. Some clones in this sample may be carry-over from other donors' samples. The rearrangement links TRBV9 to TRBJ2-7, with 10 bases lining up with TRBD1. This CDR3 is CASSEGQGWSYEQYF. The CDR3 bases are TGTGCCAGCAGCGAGGGACAGGGGTGGTCCTACGAGCAGTACTTC.